The sequence of this T cell receptor beta chain was determined in a study of blood T cell dynamics during melanoma immunotherapy (dated by TCRdb to about 2020). In terms of the full investigation: Patients with metastatic melanoma were treated with first-line pembrolizumab or nivolumab plus ipilimumab as standard of care in the United Kingdom. To find early correlates of response, peripheral T cell receptor repertoires were profiled in metastatic melanoma patients before and after one cycle of checkpoint inhibitor therapy. The training cohort was made up of consecutive patients, while a further independent group of patients from the same centre was pooled to form an external validation set.

Every bulk PBMC sample had a fixed 350 ng of DNA loaded. The immunoSEQ TCRb Assay kit was used according to manufacturer instructions to amplify TCR beta CDR3 sequences from genomic DNA. The KAPA Library Quantification Kit for Illumina platforms was used to quantify pooled libraries by qPCR. Sequencing of the pooled libraries was done on an Illumina NextSeq 500, with clustering at about 0.55-1.2 pM. The study's processing was this. Analysis of the TCR data relied on immunoSEQ ANALYZER and the R LymphoSeq package. A rearrangement efficiency score was calculated as productive divided by the sum of productive and non-productive CDR3 sequences. Clonality was assessed using the Gini coefficient and diversity using the Renyi index at alpha=1, with pairwise comparisons between timepoints within each patient. Clonal relatedness, based on an edit distance of 3, and repertoire similarity, based on the Bhattacharyya coefficient, were both computed in LymphoSeq. To classify response, a linear discriminant analysis based on week-3 changes in clonality and diversity was built using the R MASS and caret packages. In its TCRdb copy, this immuneACCESS table keeps in-frame sequences only and misses some clones. Where compared with another copy, unresolved V genes explain less than half of these, and the others have no known cause. For V, J and clone size, that table is used; D and trimming come from the DNA. For this sample the table gives approximately 7,000 clones, of which about three quarters were detected only once. The ten most abundant clones make up approximately 26% of the sample.

Interpreted using the paper, the time point label stands for: pre-treatment baseline. Blood samples were taken at two points: before treatment (T0) and at week 3 (W3), which came after the first cycle of checkpoint blockade. Except for two patients with rapid clinical progression, response was assessed 12 weeks after the first infusion by RECIST 1.1; disease control meant complete response, partial response or stable disease. Patients with prior systemic cancer treatment, concomitant immunosuppressant therapy or synchronous other active malignancies were excluded. TCR beta was sequenced in both bulk PBMC and plasma cell-free DNA in order to track circulating cells as well as T cell turnover. Lymphoprep and SepMate tubes were used to isolate PBMC from blood, and red cell lysis was then performed. QIAamp DNA Blood Mini kits were used to extract DNA from PBMC and from sorted T cell subsets. A note on this clone: Its antigen remains unidentified. One base away there is no much larger clone; base qualities are not given.

Results and caveats for the whole study, not just this receptor: The relatively small sample size was recognized as a factor that could limit how well the results generalize. Unlike progressors, patients who went on to achieve disease control showed a bifurcated reorganization of the PBMC repertoire at W3, with either increased clonality or increased diversity. The study could not determine whether the T cell clones driving repertoire changes were melanoma-specific or reflected general immune activation.

Looking up the germline V gene yields CDR1 MNHNS and CDR2 SASEGT. Spanning cysteine to phenylalanine, the CDR3 consists of 15 amino acids. Only the CDR3 region is kept as DNA, spanning 45 bases read in frame from base 1. Trimming costs V 2 bases and J 3 bases, and their ends lie 12 bases apart. The origin of this receptor is a human donor with melanoma. Rearrangement joined TRBV6-1 to TRBJ2-3; the D gene is possibly TRBD1 or TRBD2, each agreeing over 7 bases. This specimen was blood, taken from a patient treated with checkpoint blockade. The DNA sequence follows: TGTGCCAGCAGTGAACAGGGGGGGAATACAGATACGCAGTATTTT. This gives the protein CASSEQGGNTDTQYF.